The 15 T cell receptor beta chains below all came from one sample that was sequenced in a study of blood T cell repertoires in COVID-19. Method: immunoSEQ multiplex PCR; TCRdb's copy keeps in-frame clones and lacks some. The sample records some 380,000 clones, about 90% being singletons. The sample was peripheral blood. Receptor source: a young man with active or convalescent COVID-19.

The gene calls are TRBV7-9 and TRBJ1-1, with 7 bases that match TRBD1. CDR3 length: 14 residues. Trimming removed 7 bases from V and 1 base from J; junction bases left unmatched: 6. Germline-derived CDR1 and CDR2 are SEHNR and FQNEAQ (reference sequence). CDR3 nucleotides: TGTGCCAGCACATTCAGGGGGGAGAACACTGAAGCTTTCTTT. This encodes CASTFRGENTEAFF.

V is TRBV27 and J is TRBJ1-4, with 7 bases fitting TRBD1. Germline CDR1 and CDR2: MNHEY and SMNVEV (reference sequence). V lost 9 bases and J lost 2; bases outside the gene matches: 3. The length of the CDR3 is 13 residues. The CDR3 region is CASRQGTNEKLFF. CDR3 nucleotides: TGTGCCAGTCGACAGGGCACTAATGAAAAACTGTTTTTT.

This chain uses TRBV9 with TRBJ1-3; the match to TRBD1 covers 8 bases. The germline gives CDR1 SGDLS, CDR2 YYNGEE. The V gene end was trimmed by 1 base and the J gene end by 0 bases; junction bases not matched to a gene: 27. The CDR3 consists of 24 residues. This CDR3 is CASSVPKGKRDRTQENPSGNTIYF. CDR3 DNA sequence: TGTGCCAGCAGCGTACCTAAGGGGAAAAGGGACAGGACCCAGGAGAACCCCTCTGGAAACACCATATATTTT.

V gene TRBV24-1 combines with J gene TRBJ2-1; D gene unclear. V lost 4 bases, J lost 9 bases, and 12 bases lay in between. There are 13 residues in the CDR3. In germline, CDR1 is KGHDR, CDR2 SFDVKD. The CDR3 loop reads CATSDQIVAEQFF. Here the CDR3 DNA reads TGTGCCACCAGTGACCAAATAGTTGCTGAGCAGTTCTTC.

This clone has more than one count but fewer than ten. The chain links TRBV25-1 to TRBJ2-3; TRBD1 matches at 10 bases. Looked up from germline, CDR1 is MGHDK and CDR2 is SYGVNS. The length of the CDR3 is 15 residues. J was trimmed by 5 bases and V by 5 bases; bases with no gene match: 7. Here the CDR3 DNA reads TGTGCCAGCAGTCGGGACAGGGGTGTTATAGATACGCAGTATTTT. It encodes CASSRDRGVIDTQYF. Full variable domain (missing parts from reference TRBV25-1 and TRBJ2-3): EADIYQTPRYLVIGTGKKITLECSQTMGHDKMYWYQQDPGMELHLIHYSYGVNSTEKGDLSSESTVSRIRTEHFPLTLESARPSHTSQYLCASSRDRGVIDTQYFGPGTRLTVL.

CDR3: CASMLAGGLEQYF. Written as DNA, the CDR3 is TGTGCCAGCATGCTGGCGGGGGGCCTCGAGCAGTACTTC. J is TRBJ2-7 and V is TRBV6-5, with 8 bases identical to TRBD2. This CDR3 contains 13 residues. Trimming at V came to 7 bases and at J to 6 bases, leaving 8 bases not matched to a gene. CDR1 and CDR2 (germline): MNHEY, SVGAGI.

The chain's CDR3 is CASSTWRATNYGYTF. The CDR3 coding sequence is TGTGCCAGTAGTACCTGGCGGGCCACTAACTATGGCTACACCTTC. J is TRBJ1-2 and V is TRBV19; D not certain. Trimming took 4 bases from V and 0 from J, leaving 12 bases between them. Germline loops: CDR1 LNHDA, CDR2 SQIVND (reference sequence). There are 15 residues in the CDR3.

This clone was detected once. The rearrangement links TRBV10-3 to TRBJ1-1; 8 bases agree with TRBD1. The germline gives CDR1 ENHRY, CDR2 SYGVKD. The V gene end was trimmed by 6 bases and the J gene end by 6 bases; junction bases not matched to a gene: 9. The CDR3 loop spans 14 amino acids. The CDR3 DNA follows: TGTGCCATCAGGACGACAGGGGATGGGGCTGAAGCTTTCTTT. It specifies CAIRTTGDGAEAFF.

This clone was recorded a few times. Its ends do not fully match the called genes, so a read error is possible. The chain couples TRBV30 to TRBJ1-1; 9 nucleotides line up with TRBD1. The CDR3 is made up of 15 amino acids. The germline V gene encodes CDR1 GTSNPN and CDR2 SVGIG (reference sequence). CDR3 bases: TGTGCCTGGAGTAACTCCGGGACAGGGAACCCTGAAGCTTTCTTT. It translates to CAWSNSGTGNPEAFF.

The V and J genes are TRBV18 and TRBJ2-7; D gene unclear. V shed 0 bases and J shed 8 bases, with 11 bases lying between them. Germline assignment: CDR1 KGHSH and CDR2 LQKENI. This CDR3 has 13 amino acids. Written as DNA, the CDR3 is TGTGCCAGCTCACCACCTCAGAGGTACCAGCAGTACTTC. Protein: CASSPPQRYQQYF.

The rearrangement joins TRBV11-3 to TRBJ2-3, with 13 bases matching TRBD2. The germline V gene encodes CDR1 SGHNT and CDR2 YENEEA. The J segment lost 2 bases and the V segment lost 5 bases, leaving 4 bases of the junction unmatched. The CDR3 sequence is 16 residues long. CDR3 coding DNA: TGTGCCAGCAGCCCGGGACTAGCGGGGCTCACAGATACGCAGTATTTT. Amino acid sequence: CASSPGLAGLTDTQYF.

The gene calls are TRBV28 and TRBJ2-5; D perhaps matches TRBD2 (7 bases). Deletions cut 5 bases from V and 0 bases from J, with 13 bases between. Germline V CDR1 and CDR2: MDHEN, SYDVKM. CDR3 length equals 15 residues. As DNA, the CDR3 is TGTGCCAGCAGTAAGGGGGGGGCTTACCAAGAGACCCAGTACTTC. It is translated as CASSKGGAYQETQYF.

This clone came up once. V and J are TRBV28 and TRBJ2-2; 8 bases match TRBD1. The CDR3 consists of 15 residues. With V trimmed by 5 bases and J by 5 bases, 7 bases remained unmatched. The germline V gene encodes CDR1 MDHEN and CDR2 SYDVKM. The CDR3 spells CASSQRTGRTGELFF. CDR3 bases: TGTGCCAGCAGTCAGAGGACAGGGAGGACCGGGGAGCTGTTTTTT.

This rearrangement joins TRBV3-1 (or the pseudogene TRBV3-2) to TRBJ1-1; D call uncertain. Trimming took off 5 bases at V and 1 base at J, with 14 bases between the two ends. This CDR3 spans 15 amino acids. Germline assignment: CDR1 LGHDT and CDR2 YNNKEL (reference sequence). As DNA, the CDR3 is TGTGCCAGCAGCAGCACGTGGGCGGGGAACACTGAAGCTTTCTTT. Translation: CASSSTWAGNTEAFF.

The gene calls are TRBV4-1 and TRBJ2-3; TRBD2 aligns across 15 bases. Germline lookup yields CDR1 MGHRA and CDR2 YSYEKL. V was pared by 0 bases and J by 7 bases, with 11 bases of the junction left unmatched. This CDR3 is 19 amino acids long. The CDR3 region is CASSQETVVGTSGGHTQYF. For the CDR3, the DNA is TGCGCCAGCAGCCAAGAAACAGTGGTGGGGACTAGCGGGGGGCATACGCAGTATTTT.